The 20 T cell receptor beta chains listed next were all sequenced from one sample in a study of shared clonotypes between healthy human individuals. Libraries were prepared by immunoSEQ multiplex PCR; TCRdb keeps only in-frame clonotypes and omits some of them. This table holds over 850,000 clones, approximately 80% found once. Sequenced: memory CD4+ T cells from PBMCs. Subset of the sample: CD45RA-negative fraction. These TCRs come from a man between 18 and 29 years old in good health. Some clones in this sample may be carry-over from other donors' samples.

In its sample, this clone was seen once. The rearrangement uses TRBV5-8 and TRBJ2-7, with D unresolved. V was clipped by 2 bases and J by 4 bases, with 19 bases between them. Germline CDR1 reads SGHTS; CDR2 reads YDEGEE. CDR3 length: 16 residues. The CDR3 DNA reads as TGTGCCAGCAGCTTTTCCGGCCACCGCCCGGAATACGAGCAGTACTTC. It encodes CASSFSGHRPEYEQYF.

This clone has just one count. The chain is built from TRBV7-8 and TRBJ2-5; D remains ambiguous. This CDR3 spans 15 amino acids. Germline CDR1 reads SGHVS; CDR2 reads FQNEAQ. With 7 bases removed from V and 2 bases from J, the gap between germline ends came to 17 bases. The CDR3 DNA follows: TGTGCCAGCACCACCTACGCGGACGATCAAGAGACCCAGTACTTC. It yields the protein CASTTYADDQETQYF.

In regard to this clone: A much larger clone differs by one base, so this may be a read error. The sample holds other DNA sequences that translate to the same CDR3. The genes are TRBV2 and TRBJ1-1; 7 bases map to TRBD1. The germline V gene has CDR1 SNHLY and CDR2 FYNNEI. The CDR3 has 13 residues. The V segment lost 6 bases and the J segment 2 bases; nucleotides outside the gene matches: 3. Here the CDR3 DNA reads TGTGCCAGCAGGAGACAGGGAAACACTGAAGCTTTCTTT. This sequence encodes CASRRQGNTEAFF.

CDR3 DNA sequence: TGCGCCAGCAGTTTCGACAGACCCACCGATGAGCAGTTCTTC. Amino acid sequence: CASSFDRPTDEQFF. V usage is TRBV5-1 and J usage is TRBJ2-1; D may be TRBD1 (5 bases). Germline V gives CDR1 SGHRS, CDR2 YFSETQ. This CDR3 contains 14 residues. V was cut by 5 bases and J by 8 bases, with 17 bases left in between.

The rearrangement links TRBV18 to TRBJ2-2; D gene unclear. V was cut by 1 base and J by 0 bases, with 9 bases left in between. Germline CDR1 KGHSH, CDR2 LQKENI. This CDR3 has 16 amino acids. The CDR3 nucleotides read TGTGCCAGCTCACCACAGCCAGGTCCGAACACCGGGGAGCTGTTTTTT. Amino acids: CASSPQPGPNTGELFF.

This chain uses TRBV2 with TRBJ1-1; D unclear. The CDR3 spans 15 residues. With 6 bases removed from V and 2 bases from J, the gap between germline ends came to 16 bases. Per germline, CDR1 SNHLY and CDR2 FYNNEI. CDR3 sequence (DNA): TGTGCCAGCAGCCCAAGGTGGCAGACTAACACTGAAGCTTTCTTT. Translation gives CASSPRWQTNTEAFF.

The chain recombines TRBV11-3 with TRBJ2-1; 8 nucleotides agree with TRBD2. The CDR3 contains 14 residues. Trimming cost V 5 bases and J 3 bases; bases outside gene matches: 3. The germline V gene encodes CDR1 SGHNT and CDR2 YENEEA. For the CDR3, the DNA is TGTGCCAGCAGCCCGACTAGCGTCTACAATGAGCAGTTCTTC. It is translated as CASSPTSVYNEQFF. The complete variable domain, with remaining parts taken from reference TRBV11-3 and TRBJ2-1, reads EAGVVQSPRYKIIEKKQPVAFWCNPISGHNTLYWYLQNLGQGPELLIRYENEEAVDDSQLPKDRFSAERLKGVDSTLKIQPAELGDSAVYLCASSPTSVYNEQFFGPGTRLTVL.

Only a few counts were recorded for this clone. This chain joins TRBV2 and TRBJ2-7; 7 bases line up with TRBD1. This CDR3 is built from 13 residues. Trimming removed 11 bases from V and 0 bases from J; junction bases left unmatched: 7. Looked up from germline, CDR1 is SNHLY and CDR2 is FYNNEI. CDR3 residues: CAAGGDSSYEQYF. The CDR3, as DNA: TGTGCCGCTGGTGGGGACAGCTCCTACGAGCAGTACTTC.

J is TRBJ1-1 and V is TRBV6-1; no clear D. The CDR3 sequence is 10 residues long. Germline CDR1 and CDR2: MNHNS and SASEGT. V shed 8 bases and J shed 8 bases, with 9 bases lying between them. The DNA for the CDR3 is TGTGCCAGCCAGAGAGTAGAAGCTTTCTTT. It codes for CASQRVEAFF.

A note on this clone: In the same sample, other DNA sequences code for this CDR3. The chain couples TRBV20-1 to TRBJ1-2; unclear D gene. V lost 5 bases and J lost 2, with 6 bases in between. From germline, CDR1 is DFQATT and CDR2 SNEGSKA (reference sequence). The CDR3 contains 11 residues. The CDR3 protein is CSAYRNYGYTF. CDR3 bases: TGCAGTGCTTACAGAAACTATGGCTACACCTTC.

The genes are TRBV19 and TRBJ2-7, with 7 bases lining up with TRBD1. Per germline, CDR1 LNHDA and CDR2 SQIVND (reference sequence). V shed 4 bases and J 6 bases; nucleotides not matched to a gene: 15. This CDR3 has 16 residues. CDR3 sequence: CASSTSLTGVRLEQYF. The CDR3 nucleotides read TGTGCCAGTAGTACCTCCCTAACAGGGGTCCGCCTCGAGCAGTACTTC. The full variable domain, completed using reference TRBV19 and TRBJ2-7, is DGGITQSPKYLFRKEGQNVTLSCEQNLNHDAMYWYRQDPGQGLRLIYYSQIVNDFQKGDIAEGYSVSREKKESFPLTVTSAQKNPTAFYLCASSTSLTGVRLEQYFGPGTRLTVT.

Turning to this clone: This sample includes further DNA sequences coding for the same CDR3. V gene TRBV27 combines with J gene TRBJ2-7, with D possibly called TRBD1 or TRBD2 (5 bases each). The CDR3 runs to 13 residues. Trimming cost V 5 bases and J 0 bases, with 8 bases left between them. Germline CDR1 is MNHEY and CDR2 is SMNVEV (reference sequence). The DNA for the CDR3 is TGTGCCAGCAGTGGGGACGGCTCCTACGAGCAGTACTTC. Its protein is CASSGDGSYEQYF.

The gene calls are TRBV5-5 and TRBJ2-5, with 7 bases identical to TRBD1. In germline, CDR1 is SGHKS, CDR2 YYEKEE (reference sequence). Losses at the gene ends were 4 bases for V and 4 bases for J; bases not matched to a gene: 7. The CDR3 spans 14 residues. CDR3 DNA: TGTGCCAGCAGCCCGGGGACAGTTGGAGAGACCCAGTACTTC. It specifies CASSPGTVGETQYF.

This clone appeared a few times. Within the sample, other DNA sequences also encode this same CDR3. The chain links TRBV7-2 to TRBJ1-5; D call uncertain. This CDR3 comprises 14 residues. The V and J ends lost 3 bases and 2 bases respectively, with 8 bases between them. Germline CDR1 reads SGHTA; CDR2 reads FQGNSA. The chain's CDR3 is CASSLGAGNQPQHF. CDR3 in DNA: TGTGCCAGCAGCTTGGGCGCCGGCAATCAGCCCCAGCATTTT.

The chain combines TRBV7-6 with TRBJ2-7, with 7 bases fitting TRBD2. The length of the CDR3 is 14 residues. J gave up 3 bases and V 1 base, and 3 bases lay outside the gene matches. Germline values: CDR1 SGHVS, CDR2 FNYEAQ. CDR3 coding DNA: TGTGCCAGCAGCTTAGGGGGGGGACTCTACGAGCAGTACTTC. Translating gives CASSLGGGLYEQYF. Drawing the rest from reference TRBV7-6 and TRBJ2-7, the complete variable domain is GAGVSQSPRYKVTKRGQDVALRCDPISGHVSLYWYRQALGQGPEFLTYFNYEAQQDKSGLPNDRFSAERPEGSISTLTIQRTEQRDSAMYRCASSLGGGLYEQYFGPGTRLTVT.

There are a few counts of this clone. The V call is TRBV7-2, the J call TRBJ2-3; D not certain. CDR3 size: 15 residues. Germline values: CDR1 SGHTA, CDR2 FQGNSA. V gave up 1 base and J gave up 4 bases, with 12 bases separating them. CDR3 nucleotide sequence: TGTGCCAGCAGCTTAGGGCCCCAGCCGGCAGATACGCAGTATTTT. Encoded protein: CASSLGPQPADTQYF. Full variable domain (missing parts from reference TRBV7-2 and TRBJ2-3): GAGVSQSPSNKVTEKGKDVELRCDPISGHTALYWYRQSLGQGLEFLIYFQGNSAPDKSGLPSDRFSAERTGGSVSTLTIQRTQQEDSAVYLCASSLGPQPADTQYFGPGTRLTVL.

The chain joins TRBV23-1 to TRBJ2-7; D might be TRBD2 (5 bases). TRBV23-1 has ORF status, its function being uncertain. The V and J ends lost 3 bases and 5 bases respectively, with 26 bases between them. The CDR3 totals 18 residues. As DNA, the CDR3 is TGCGCCAGCAGTCATTTTCGGGGTATTGGAGGATTGGGCCACGAGCAGTACTTC. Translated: CASSHFRGIGGLGHEQYF.

CDR3 amino acids: CASSLSPNQPQHF. The CDR3 coding sequence is TGTGCCAGCAGCTTAAGCCCAAATCAGCCCCAGCATTTT. This chain joins TRBV7-2 and TRBJ1-5; D call uncertain. The CDR3 covers 13 residues. V gave up 2 bases and J gave up 4 bases, with 6 bases separating them. CDR1 and CDR2 (germline): SGHTA, FQGNSA. Variable domain in full (rest from reference TRBV7-2 and TRBJ1-5): GAGVSQSPSNKVTEKGKDVELRCDPISGHTALYWYRQSLGQGLEFLIYFQGNSAPDKSGLPSDRFSAERTGGSVSTLTIQRTQQEDSAVYLCASSLSPNQPQHFGDGTRLSIL.

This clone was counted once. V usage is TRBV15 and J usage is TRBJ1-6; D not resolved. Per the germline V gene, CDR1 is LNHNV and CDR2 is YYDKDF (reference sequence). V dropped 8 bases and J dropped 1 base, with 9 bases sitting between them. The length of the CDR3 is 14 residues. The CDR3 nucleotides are TGTGCCACCGCTCGGCAATCCTATAATTCACCCCTCCACTTT. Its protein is CATARQSYNSPLHF.

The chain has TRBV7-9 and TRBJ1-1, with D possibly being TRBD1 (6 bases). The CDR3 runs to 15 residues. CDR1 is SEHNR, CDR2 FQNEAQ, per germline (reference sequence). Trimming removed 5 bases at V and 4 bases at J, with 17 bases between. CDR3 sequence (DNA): TGTGCCAGCAGCCCCCAGACAGGTACGGGCACTGAAGCTTTCTTT. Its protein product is CASSPQTGTGTEAFF.